The T cell receptor (beta chain) described here comes from a study of T cell repertoires in cytomegalovirus infection. Study in general: Matching HLA type and CMV infection were both indicated by public TCR beta signatures. The study, taken as a whole, reports: Dominant in the ex vivo response were TCR beta clonotypes restricted by HLA-C and specific for CMV. Cumulative public TCR beta family frequency identified carriers of CMV plus the relevant HLA.

This clonotype was recorded a few times. No antigen is known for it. CDR1 and CDR2 from the germline V gene are DFQATT and SNEGSKA (reference sequence). The CDR3 length is 14 residues. V shed 6 bases and J shed 3 bases, with 17 bases lying between them. MiXCR, run by TCRdb on the reads, gives a single entry per CDR3 protein. This sample has 400,000 or so distinct CDR3 sequences, with around a sixth found just once. Sequenced material: PBMCs. V is TRBV20-1 and J is TRBJ2-5; D tentatively fits TRBD1 or TRBD2 (5 bases each). The TCR originated in a human donor in good health (CMV status not recorded). Some clones in this sample may be carry-over from other donors' samples. CDR3 nucleotide sequence: TGCAGTGCAAGGGGTCGGGACGGGAAAGAGACCCAGTACTTC. Protein product: CSARGRDGKETQYF.